Following are 6 T cell receptor beta chains from one sample sequenced in a study of T cell repertoires in cytomegalovirus infection. TCRdb reprocessed the reads via MiXCR and lists one record per CDR3 protein. This sample carries some 800,000 distinct CDR3 sequences, under 35% of them seen once, and the ten largest clones take around 12%. What these receptors recognize is not known. Sequenced here: cultured CD8+ T cells from PBMCs, sampled from culture after CMV antigen stimulation. All receptors derive from a human donor in good health (CMV status not recorded). Some clones in this sample may be carry-over from other donors' samples.

This chain links TRBV28 with TRBJ2-5; D is uncertain. Between the trimmed V and J ends, which lost 3 bases and 3 bases, there was a span of 17 bases. This CDR3 has 16 amino acids. Germline V gene sequence: CDR1 MDHEN, CDR2 SYDVKM. This CDR3 reads CASSFPPGTFEETQYF. Written as DNA, the CDR3 is TGTGCCAGCAGTTTTCCCCCGGGTACGTTTGAAGAGACCCAGTACTTC.

This chain uses TRBV10-2 with TRBJ1-1, with D hard to call. V was shortened by 3 bases and J by 7 bases, with 6 bases between the two germline ends. The V gene's germline CDR1 is WSHSY and CDR2 SAAADI. The CDR3 consists of 11 residues. CDR3 protein: CASSEGVEAFF. Here the CDR3 DNA reads TGCGCCAGCAGTGAAGGAGTTGAAGCTTTCTTT.

This clonotype was seen only a few times. The chain links TRBV6-5 to TRBJ2-3, with 7 bases fitting TRBD2. Losses at the gene ends were 4 bases for V and 5 bases for J; bases not matched to a gene: 15. The CDR3 is made up of 17 amino acids. Germline V gene data show CDR1 as MNHEY and CDR2 as SVGAGI. CDR3 in amino acids: CASSSFPRTRGEDTQYF. CDR3 nucleotide sequence: TGTGCCAGCAGTTCCTTCCCCAGGACTAGAGGAGAAGATACGCAGTATTTT.

This sequence joins TRBV6-2 or TRBV6-3 and TRBJ1-3, with D tentatively TRBD1 (5 bases). Germline CDR1 reads MNHEY; CDR2 reads SVGEGT. Trimming shortened V by 5 bases and J by 0 bases, and 23 bases separated the two germline ends. This CDR3 is 19 amino acids long. The CDR3 DNA follows: TGTGCCAGCAGTAGTACACCCGGGGGACTCCCCAGCTCTGGAAACACCATATATTTT. Translated: CASSSTPGGLPSSGNTIYF.

CDR3 DNA sequence: TGTGCCAGCAGCTTACGACCCGGGACTTCATATCATTCTAATGAAAAACTGTTTTTT. It translates to CASSLRPGTSYHSNEKLFF. The chain couples TRBV7-8 to TRBJ1-4, with D possibly being TRBD1 (5 bases). This CDR3 contains 19 residues. Germline CDR1 SGHVS, CDR2 FQNEAQ. The ends were cut back, 2 bases at V and 3 bases at J, with 22 bases in the middle.

This clonotype was recorded at least ten times. This chain connects TRBV7-9 to TRBJ1-1; tentatively, D is TRBD1 (5 bases). Germline loops: CDR1 SEHNR, CDR2 FQNEAQ (reference sequence). The CDR3 totals 13 residues. V shed 6 bases and J shed 5 bases, with 13 bases lying between them. The CDR3, as DNA: TGTGCCAGCAGTGCCCTGGGGGGGACTGAAGCTTTCTTT. Protein sequence: CASSALGGTEAFF.